Listed below are T cell receptor beta chains from one sample, sequenced in a study of T-cell reconstitution after alpha-beta-depleted transplantation in children. In TCRdb, the PCR reads were re-called with MiXCR into one record per CDR3 protein. Among approximately 400,000 distinct CDR3 sequences listed, about a tenth were seen once. The sample was PBMCs from the stem cell graft donor, taken from the stem cell graft. Receptor source: a human donor who donated a stem cell graft to a child with acute myeloid leukemia. Both conserved end residues are part of each CDR3. The D gene is left open where the match is weak. Rows give clone size only sometimes, using once, few, many, or a class for an expanded clone.

J gene | D gene | clone size | V gene | CDR3 protein | CDR3 DNA
TRBJ2-7 | NA | few | TRBV7-8 | CASSIRDTGTYEQYF | TGTGCCAGCAGCATTCGGGACACAGGAACCTACGAGCAGTACTTC
TRBJ2-3 | NA | many | TRBV27 | CASSLWNSNTDTQYF | TGTGCCAGCAGTTTGTGGAACTCTAACACAGATACGCAGTATTTT
TRBJ2-2 | TRBD1 | NA | TRBV3-1 | CASQGVFGGELFF | TGTGCCAGCCAGGGGGTTTTTGGCGGGGAGCTGTTTTTT
TRBJ2-2 | NA | NA | TRBV29-1 | CSVVWAGSTGELFF | TGCAGCGTTGTGTGGGCGGGGTCCACCGGGGAGCTGTTTTTT
TRBJ1-5 | TRBD1 | NA | TRBV20-1 | CSASPGTGDQPQHF | TGCAGTGCCAGCCCCGGGACAGGGGATCAGCCCCAGCATTTT
TRBJ2-5 | NA | NA | TRBV21-1 | CASSKIPFRETQYF | TGTGCCAGCAGCAAAATTCCCTTCCGGGAGACCCAGTACTTC
TRBJ2-7 | NA | few | TRBV4-2 | CASSQGPREYEQYF | TGTGCCAGCAGCCAAGGGCCTAGAGAGTACGAGCAGTACTTC
TRBJ1-1 | NA | NA | TRBV30 | CAWRMGLHNTEAFF | TGTGCCTGGAGGATGGGACTCCATAACACTGAAGCTTTCTTT
TRBJ2-1 | TRBD2 | few | TRBV5-1 | CASSPLPGLAVQGARNEQFF | TGCGCCAGCAGTCCACTACCGGGACTAGCGGTCCAGGGGGCTCGCAATGAGCAGTTCTTC
TRBJ2-5 | NA | NA | TRBV18 | CASSPGAGRQETQYF | TGTGCCAGCTCCCCAGGGGCAGGACGCCAAGAGACCCAGTACTTC
TRBJ2-5 | NA | NA | TRBV5-5 | CASSLIGMETQYF | TGTGCCAGCAGCTTAATCGGGATGGAGACCCAGTACTTC